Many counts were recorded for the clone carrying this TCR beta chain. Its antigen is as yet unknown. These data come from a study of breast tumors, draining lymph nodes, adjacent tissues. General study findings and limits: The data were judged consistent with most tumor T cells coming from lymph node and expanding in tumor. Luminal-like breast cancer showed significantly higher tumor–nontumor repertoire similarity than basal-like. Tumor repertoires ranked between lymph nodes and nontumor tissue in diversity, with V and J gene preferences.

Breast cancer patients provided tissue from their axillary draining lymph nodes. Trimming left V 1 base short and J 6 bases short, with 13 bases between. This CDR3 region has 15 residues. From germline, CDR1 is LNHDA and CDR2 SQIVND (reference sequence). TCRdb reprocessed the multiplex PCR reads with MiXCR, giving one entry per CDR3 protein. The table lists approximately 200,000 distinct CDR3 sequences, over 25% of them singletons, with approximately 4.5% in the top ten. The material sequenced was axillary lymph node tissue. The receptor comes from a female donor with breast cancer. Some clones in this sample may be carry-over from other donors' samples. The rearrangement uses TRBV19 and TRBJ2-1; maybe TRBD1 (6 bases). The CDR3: CASSIGTGKGNEQFF. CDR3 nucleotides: TGTGCCAGTAGTATAGGCACAGGGAAGGGCAATGAGCAGTTCTTC.